This T cell receptor beta chain was identified in a study of cytomegalovirus exposure and HLA in healthy donors. Germline assignment: CDR1 LNHDA and CDR2 SQIVND (reference sequence). V was cut by 2 bases and J by 5 bases, with 9 bases left in between. The CDR3 covers 13 residues. This clone appeared once. Its specificity is not known. Here immunoSEQ multiplex PCR was the method, and the copy in TCRdb shows in-frame clones only, minus some. This sample has roughly 150,000 clones; about 89% occur once, and the top ten carry 3% to 3.5%. The study's findings and limits: Overall, around 160 TCR beta chains were annotated as cytomegalovirus-associated.

The chain joins TRBV19 to TRBJ2-5; possibly TRBD1 for D (5 bases). What was sequenced was PBMCs. This TCR was recovered from a young woman in good health and CMV-seropositive. CDR3 coding DNA: TGTGCCAGTAGTATAATGGGGCCGGAGACCCAGTACTTC. This codes for CASSIMGPETQYF.